The 4 T cell receptor beta chains listed next were all sequenced from one sample in a study of T cell changes during pregnancy in multiple sclerosis. Produced via immunoSEQ multiplex PCR; TCRdb's table is partial and in-frame only. The data show some 47,000 clones, with 88% seen just once and approximately 6.3% held by the top ten. The specimen comprised CD8+ T cells from peripheral blood mononuclear cells, sampled after pregnancy. All receptors derive from a female donor in good health, enrolled as a control in a pregnancy study.

This chain connects TRBV9 to TRBJ1-5; D is uncertain. The germline V gene encodes CDR1 SGDLS and CDR2 YYNGEE. Trimming took off 4 bases at V and 4 bases at J, with 9 bases between the two ends. The CDR3 has 13 amino acids. CDR3 loop: CASSYHGNQPQHF. The CDR3 DNA is TGTGCCAGCAGCTACCACGGGAATCAGCCCCAGCATTTT.

This clone has only one observation. Here the CDR3 DNA reads TGTGCCAGCAAAGACAGGGTGGACACTGAAGCTTTCTTT. It is translated as CASKDRVDTEAFF. This chain uses TRBV7-8 with TRBJ1-1; 7 bases match TRBD1. This CDR3 region has 13 residues. The germline V gene has CDR1 SGHVS and CDR2 FQNEAQ. The trim removed 7 bases at V and 3 bases at J, leaving 5 bases unmatched.

This chain links TRBV7-2 with TRBJ2-3; D gene ambiguous. The CDR3 has 16 amino acids. Trimming removed 0 bases from V and 4 bases from J, with 14 bases in between. Germline V lookup: CDR1 SGHTA, CDR2 FQGNSA. The CDR3 protein is CASSLARRPLADTQYF. DNA of the CDR3: TGTGCCAGCAGCTTAGCGCGGCGGCCTCTGGCAGATACGCAGTATTTT. The whole variable domain, filled in from reference TRBV7-2 and TRBJ2-3, reads GAGVSQSPSNKVTEKGKDVELRCDPISGHTALYWYRQSLGQGLEFLIYFQGNSAPDKSGLPSDRFSAERTGGSVSTLTIQRTQQEDSAVYLCASSLARRPLADTQYFGPGTRLTVL.

The rearrangement uses TRBV15 and TRBJ1-5, with D perhaps TRBD1 (6 bases). Between the trimmed V and J ends, which lost 0 bases and 3 bases, there was a span of 9 bases. The CDR3 has 15 amino acids. Germline V CDR1 and CDR2: LNHNV, YYDKDF (reference sequence). The CDR3 spells CATSRDTGLNQPQHF. The CDR3 DNA is TGTGCCACCAGCAGAGATACAGGGCTCAATCAGCCCCAGCATTTT.